A single TCR beta chain is shown here with its context. The antigen remains unidentified. Between the trimmed V and J ends, which lost 5 bases and 0 bases, there was a span of 26 bases. CDR1 and CDR2 (germline): PRHDT, FYEKMQ (reference sequence). The CDR3 is 20 amino acids. These data come from a study of T cells in Graves' hyperthyroidism and ophthalmopathy. Findings and limits, study-wide: Blood also contained most expanded thyroid clonotypes above 0.001.

The CDR3 regions of TCR beta were amplified from RNA transcripts. A set of HTBI primers served as the primers for a first-round RT-PCR of the TCR CDR3. TCRdb processed the multiplex PCR reads anew with MiXCR; each CDR3 protein has one entry. This table has some 550,000 distinct CDR3 sequences, less than 25% appearing once. The chain combines TRBV13 with TRBJ1-5; D is uncertain. The TCR comes from a man between 18 and 35 years old with Graves' hyperthyroidism. The sequenced material came from blood. Written as DNA, the CDR3 is TGTGCCAGCAGCGCCCCTCGGAACCCGATCGATCTCCGTAGCAATCAGCCCCAGCATTTT. Its translation: CASSAPRNPIDLRSNQPQHF.